The sequence of this T cell receptor (beta chain) was determined in a study of cytomegalovirus exposure and HLA in healthy donors. Vbeta (60) and Jbeta (13) primers were used in the PCR. Measured with immunoSEQ multiplex PCR; TCRdb has only the in-frame clones, and not every one. The sample contains some 69,000 clones, more than 60% of which appear only once. Study-wide findings and caveats: A few V segments could not be told apart, such as TRBV6-2 and TRBV6-3, and were left out.

Details on this clone: Antigen: not known.

J lost 4 bases, V lost 6 bases, and 5 bases had no gene match. Looked up from germline, CDR1 is MGHDK and CDR2 is SYGVNS. The CDR3 spans 13 residues. The chain uses TRBV25-1 and TRBJ2-7; 8 bases align to TRBD1. Sequences were obtained from PBMCs. This clonotype originated in a male donor in good health and CMV-seropositive. CDR3 residues: CASRGQERYEQYF. DNA for the CDR3: TGTGCCAGCAGGGGACAGGAGCGATACGAGCAGTACTTC.